These 23 T cell receptor beta chains came from one sample sequenced in a study of patients and donors after allogeneic stem cell transplantation. A single record per CDR3 protein comes from TCRdb applying MiXCR to the RT-PCR reads. The sample holds about 960,000 distinct CDR3 sequences, 18% seen once. The sequencing sample was made of blood, either unsorted or a sorted T cell fraction (not recorded which). The receptors were gathered from a human donor who was either an allogeneic HSCT recipient or a stem cell or donor lymphocyte infusion donor (not recorded which). It is not recorded whose cells these are; they may come from a transplant donor.

The table lists this clonotype with a few counts. The chain recombines TRBV27 with TRBJ2-2; TRBD1 is a possible D gene (5 bases). Germline CDR1 MNHEY, CDR2 SMNVEV (reference sequence). The CDR3 has 14 residues. Trimming took 1 base from V and 3 from J, leaving 6 bases between them. CDR3 sequence (DNA): TGTGCCAGCAGTTTATTAGGGGACACCGGGGAGCTGTTTTTT. This gives the protein CASSLLGDTGELFF.

This clonotype has a count of ten or more. The chain combines TRBV20-1 with TRBJ2-7; TRBD2 agrees at 7 bases. The germline CDR1 and CDR2 sequences are DFQATT and SNEGSKA (reference sequence). With V trimmed by 0 bases and J by 3 bases, 2 bases remained unmatched. The CDR3 extends over 13 amino acids. CDR3: CSARDGGGYEQYF. As DNA, the CDR3 is TGCAGTGCTAGAGACGGCGGGGGCTACGAGCAGTACTTC.

This clonotype was found a few times. The chain couples TRBV5-6 to TRBJ2-7; no clear D gene. Germline-derived CDR1 and CDR2 are SGHDT and YYEEEE. V was trimmed by 1 base and J by 5 bases, leaving 22 bases between them. The CDR3 length is 17 residues. The CDR3 bases are TGTGCCAGCAGCTTGTTTGTCTTCCTGGACGTAGGCGACGAGCAGTACTTC. It is translated as CASSLFVFLDVGDEQYF.

This chain connects TRBV27 to TRBJ1-2; 10 nucleotides align to TRBD1. Germline values: CDR1 MNHEY, CDR2 SMNVEV (reference sequence). The length of the CDR3 is 14 residues. Losses at the gene ends were 3 bases for V and 8 bases for J; bases not matched to a gene: 6. CDR3 nucleotides: TGTGCCAGCAGTTTCGAGGCGGGACAGGGGGGCTACACCTTC. Encoded protein: CASSFEAGQGGYTF.

This clonotype was seen more than once but under ten times. The CDR3 DNA is TGCAGTGCTAGAGATCTGTTACTAGCGGGAGGGGTCTACGAGCAGTACTTC. Translation: CSARDLLLAGGVYEQYF. This chain connects TRBV20-1 to TRBJ2-7; TRBD2 agrees at 13 bases. Germline V gene data show CDR1 as DFQATT and CDR2 as SNEGSKA (reference sequence). CDR3 length equals 17 residues. V was pared by 0 bases and J by 3 bases, with 8 bases of the junction left unmatched.

The chain carries TRBV7-8 and TRBJ1-1, with no clear D. Trimming left V 1 base short and J 4 bases short, with 10 bases between. Germline V gene lookup returns CDR1 SGHVS and CDR2 FQNEAQ. This CDR3 spans 14 amino acids. The CDR3 loop is CASSLVRQTTEAFF. CDR3 DNA: TGTGCCAGCAGCTTAGTTAGACAAACCACTGAAGCTTTCTTT.

The chain employs TRBV5-1 and TRBJ2-2; D possibly corresponds to TRBD2 (6 bases). The ends were cut back, 4 bases at V and 3 bases at J, with 10 bases in the middle. Germline CDR1 SGHRS, CDR2 YFSETQ. CDR3 length: 14 residues. CDR3: CASSQGTYTGELFF. The CDR3 region has the DNA TGCGCCAGCAGCCAAGGGACTTACACCGGGGAGCTGTTTTTT.

V usage is TRBV5-1 and J usage is TRBJ1-2, with D possibly TRBD1 on 6 matching bases. Germline lookup yields CDR1 SGHRS and CDR2 YFSETQ. V was trimmed by 0 bases and J by 2 bases, leaving 11 bases between them. CDR3 length equals 15 residues. DNA of the CDR3: TGCGCCAGCAGCTTGGGGGGGGCAGAAAACTATGGCTACACCTTC. Its protein product is CASSLGGAENYGYTF.

This clonotype was counted between two and nine times. The junction differs from germline at one of its ends, possibly a read error. The chain carries TRBV12-3 or TRBV12-4 and TRBJ1-1; TRBD1 might be the D (5 bases). The CDR3 totals 14 residues. The CDR3 DNA reads as TGTGCCAGCAGCTTAGGGGAGGGGTACACTGAAGCTTTCTTT. Translating it yields CASSLGEGYTEAFF.

At least ten counts were recorded for this clonotype. The J gene is TRBJ2-7, the V gene TRBV12-3 or TRBV12-4; 11 nucleotides align to TRBD1. V lost 5 bases and J lost 6; bases outside the gene matches: 9. This CDR3 contains 15 residues. As DNA, the CDR3 is TGTGCCAGCAGTCCTGGGACAGGGGGTCTCGCCGAGCAGTACTTC. It translates to CASSPGTGGLAEQYF.

This clonotype has only a few counts. The rearrangement joins TRBV7-8 to TRBJ2-5; D is unclear. Between the trimmed V and J ends, which lost 0 bases and 2 bases, there was a span of 13 bases. This CDR3 contains 16 residues. Looked up from germline, CDR1 is SGHVS and CDR2 is FQNEAQ. In nucleotides, the CDR3 is TGTGCCAGCAGCTTAGCGCTCCGGGTACTTCAAGAGACCCAGTACTTC. Protein sequence: CASSLALRVLQETQYF.

This clonotype was observed a few times. The chain combines TRBV7-2 with TRBJ2-2; the D gene is possibly TRBD2 (5 bases). The V gene's germline CDR1 is SGHTA and CDR2 FQGNSA. The V gene lost 2 bases and the J gene lost 6 bases, with 16 bases spanning the gap. CDR3 size: 16 residues. As DNA, the CDR3 is TGTGCCAGCAGCTTATGGGAGACTTCCTGGGCCGGGGAGCTGTTTTTT. Translating gives CASSLWETSWAGELFF.

This clonotype showed up just a few times. CDR3 nucleotides: TGCGCCAGCAGCTTGGTACAGGGAAGCTATGGCTACACCTTC. This translates into CASSLVQGSYGYTF. V usage is TRBV5-1 and J usage is TRBJ1-2; D perhaps matches TRBD1 (6 bases). The ends were cut back, 0 bases at V and 4 bases at J, with 10 bases in the middle. The CDR3 has 14 residues. Germline-derived CDR1 and CDR2 are SGHRS and YFSETQ.

This clonotype showed up just a few times. The rearrangement joins TRBV20-1 to TRBJ2-7; maybe TRBD1 (6 bases). The ends were cut back, 6 bases at V and 0 bases at J, with 15 bases in the middle. Germline V gives CDR1 DFQATT, CDR2 SNEGSKA (reference sequence). The length of the CDR3 is 14 residues. DNA for the CDR3: TGCAGTGCAGAAAGGGGGACACGCTCCTACGAGCAGTACTTC. Encoded protein: CSAERGTRSYEQYF.

V usage is TRBV6-1 and J usage is TRBJ2-6; D perhaps matches TRBD2 (6 bases). The germline V and J ends were trimmed by 6 bases and 0 bases, with 12 bases remaining between them. The V gene's germline CDR1 is MNHNS and CDR2 SASEGT. The CDR3 sequence is 16 residues long. CDR3 amino acids: CASRAGLSSGANVLTF. DNA of the CDR3: TGTGCCAGCAGGGCGGGGTTGAGCTCTGGGGCCAACGTCCTGACTTTC.

This clonotype has just a few counts. The chain is built from TRBV11-2 and TRBJ2-3; D possibly uses TRBD1 or TRBD2 (5 bases each). CDR3 size: 15 residues. CDR1 SGHAT and CDR2 FQNNGV come from the germline V gene. Between the trimmed V and J ends, which lost 4 bases and 0 bases, there was a span of 11 bases. The CDR3 sequence is CASSSGRVSTDTQYF. CDR3 DNA: TGTGCCAGCAGCTCAGGGCGGGTTAGCACAGATACGCAGTATTTT. The full variable domain, rest sourced from reference TRBV11-2 and TRBJ2-3, is EAGVAQSPRYKIIEKRQSVAFWCNPISGHATLYWYQQILGQGPKLLIQFQNNGVVDDSQLPKDRFSAERLKGVDSTLKIQPAKLEDSAVYLCASSSGRVSTDTQYFGPGTRLTVL.

The chain uses TRBV6-2 or TRBV6-3 and TRBJ2-6; D possibly corresponds to TRBD1 (5 bases). The V end was cut by 8 bases, the J end by 1 base, with 12 bases between. The germline gives CDR1 MNHEY, CDR2 SVGEGT. The CDR3 has 15 residues. The chain's CDR3 is CASRAGRSGANVLTF. The CDR3 nucleotides read TGTGCCAGCCGGGCAGGGCGGTCTGGGGCCAACGTCCTGACTTTC.

The chain links TRBV11-2 to TRBJ1-1, with TRBD1 matching 7 bases. Per the germline V gene, CDR1 is SGHAT and CDR2 is FQNNGV. This CDR3 spans 16 amino acids. The J segment lost 2 bases and the V segment lost 1 base, leaving 7 bases of the junction unmatched. The CDR3 region is CASSLVPGQRNTEAFF. CDR3 DNA: TGTGCCAGCAGCTTAGTCCCGGGACAGCGAAACACTGAAGCTTTCTTT. The variable domain in full, completed from reference TRBV11-2 and TRBJ1-1, reads EAGVAQSPRYKIIEKRQSVAFWCNPISGHATLYWYQQILGQGPKLLIQFQNNGVVDDSQLPKDRFSAERLKGVDSTLKIQPAKLEDSAVYLCASSLVPGQRNTEAFFGQGTRLTVV.

The table lists this clonotype with a few counts. V and J are TRBV6-2 or TRBV6-3 and TRBJ2-1; 8 bases align to TRBD2. J was trimmed by 10 bases and V by 1 base; bases with no gene match: 0. The germline V gene encodes CDR1 MNHEY and CDR2 SVGEGT. CDR3 length: 12 residues. The CDR3 bases are TGTGCCAGCAGTTACTTAGCGGGGGAGCAGTTCTTC. Amino acid sequence: CASSYLAGEQFF.

Turning to this clonotype: An end of the junction does not agree with germline; a read error may underlie this. This chain links TRBV20-1 with TRBJ1-1; D might be TRBD1 (5 bases). Per germline, CDR1 DFQATT and CDR2 SNEGSKA (reference sequence). CDR3 size: 13 residues. CDR3 sequence reads: CSASRGGNTEPFF. The DNA for the CDR3 is TGCAGTGCTAGCCGTGGGGGGAACACTGAACCTTTCTTT.

This clonotype was seen a few times. The chain employs TRBV7-3 and TRBJ2-3, with a weak D call TRBD1 (5 bases). This CDR3 is built from 13 residues. CDR1 SGHTA and CDR2 FQGTGA come from the germline V gene. Trimming shortened V by 1 base and J by 10 bases, and 12 bases separated the two germline ends. CDR3 loop: CASSLRPREAQYF. In DNA, the CDR3 is TGTGCCAGCAGCTTAAGGCCCAGGGAAGCGCAGTATTTT.

This chain uses TRBV29-1 with TRBJ2-3, with TRBD2 matching over 10 bases. From germline, CDR1 is SQVTM and CDR2 ANQGSEA. This CDR3 has 13 amino acids. The junction had 5 bases not matched to a gene; V was cut back by 6 bases and J by 5 bases. Here the CDR3 DNA reads TGCAGCGTGAGCGGGGGGGCGATAGATACGCAGTATTTT. It yields the protein CSVSGGAIDTQYF.

The chain recombines TRBV5-1 with TRBJ2-2; 8 nucleotides match TRBD1. The CDR3 is 15 amino acids. Trimming took 3 bases from V and 5 from J; bases not matched to a gene: 6. Germline CDR1 SGHRS, CDR2 YFSETQ. The CDR3 loop reads CASSSDREATGELFF. For the CDR3, the DNA is TGCGCCAGCAGCTCGGACAGGGAGGCGACCGGGGAGCTGTTTTTT. The full variable domain, rest sourced from reference TRBV5-1 and TRBJ2-2, is KAGVTQTPRYLIKTRGQQVTLSCSPISGHRSVSWYQQTPGQGLQFLFEYFSETQRNKGNFPGRFSGRQFSNSRSEMNVSTLELGDSALYLCASSSDREATGELFFGEGSRLTVL.